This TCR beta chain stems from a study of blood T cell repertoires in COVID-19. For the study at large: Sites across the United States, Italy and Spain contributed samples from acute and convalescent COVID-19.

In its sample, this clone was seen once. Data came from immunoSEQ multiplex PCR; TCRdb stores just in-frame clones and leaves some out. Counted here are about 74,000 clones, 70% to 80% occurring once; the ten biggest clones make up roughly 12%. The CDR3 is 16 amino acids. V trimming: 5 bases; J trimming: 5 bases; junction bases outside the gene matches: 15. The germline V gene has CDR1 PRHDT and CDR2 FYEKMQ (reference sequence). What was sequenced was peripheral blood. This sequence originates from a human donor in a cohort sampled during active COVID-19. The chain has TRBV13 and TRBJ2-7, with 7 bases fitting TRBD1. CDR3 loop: CASSLAPDRVGDEQYF. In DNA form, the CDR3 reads TGTGCCAGCAGCCTAGCCCCCGACAGGGTGGGCGACGAGCAGTACTTC.